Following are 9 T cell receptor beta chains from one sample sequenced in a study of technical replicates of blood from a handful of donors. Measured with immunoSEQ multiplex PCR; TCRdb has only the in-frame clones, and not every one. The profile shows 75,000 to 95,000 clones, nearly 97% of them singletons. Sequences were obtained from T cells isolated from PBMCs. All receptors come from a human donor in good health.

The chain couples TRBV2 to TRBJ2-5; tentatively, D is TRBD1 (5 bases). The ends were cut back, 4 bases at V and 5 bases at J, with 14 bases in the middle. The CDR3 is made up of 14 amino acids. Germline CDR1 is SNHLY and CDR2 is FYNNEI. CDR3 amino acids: CASSVLGVRETQYF. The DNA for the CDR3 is TGTGCCAGCAGTGTTCTAGGGGTGAGGGAGACCCAGTACTTC.

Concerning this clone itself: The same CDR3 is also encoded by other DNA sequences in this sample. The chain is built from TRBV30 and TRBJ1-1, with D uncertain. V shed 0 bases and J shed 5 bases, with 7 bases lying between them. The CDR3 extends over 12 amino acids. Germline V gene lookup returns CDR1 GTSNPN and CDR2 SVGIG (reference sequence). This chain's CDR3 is CAWSVTGTEAFF. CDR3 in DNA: TGTGCCTGGAGTGTTACCGGGACTGAAGCTTTCTTT. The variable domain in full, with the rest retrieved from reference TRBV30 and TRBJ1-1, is SQTIHQWPATLVQPVGSPLSLECTVEGTSNPNLYWYRQAAGRGLQLLFYSVGIGQISSEVPQNLSASRPQDRQFILSSKKLLLSDSGFYLCAWSVTGTEAFFGQGTRLTVV.

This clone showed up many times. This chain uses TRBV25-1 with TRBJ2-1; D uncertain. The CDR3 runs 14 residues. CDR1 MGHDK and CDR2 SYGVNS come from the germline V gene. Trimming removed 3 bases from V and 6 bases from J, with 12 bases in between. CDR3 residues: CASSDLSGANEQFF. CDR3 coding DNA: TGTGCCAGCAGTGACCTCTCAGGTGCCAATGAGCAGTTCTTC. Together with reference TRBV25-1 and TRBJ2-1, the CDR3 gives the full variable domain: EADIYQTPRYLVIGTGKKITLECSQTMGHDKMYWYQQDPGMELHLIHYSYGVNSTEKGDLSSESTVSRIRTEHFPLTLESARPSHTSQYLCASSDLSGANEQFFGPGTRLTVL.

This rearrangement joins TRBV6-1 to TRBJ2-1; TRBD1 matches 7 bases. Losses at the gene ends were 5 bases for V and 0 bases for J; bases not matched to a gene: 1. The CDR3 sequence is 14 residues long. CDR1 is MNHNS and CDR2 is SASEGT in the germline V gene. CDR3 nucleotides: TGTGCCAGCAGTACAGGGGCCTCCTACAATGAGCAGTTCTTC. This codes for CASSTGASYNEQFF.

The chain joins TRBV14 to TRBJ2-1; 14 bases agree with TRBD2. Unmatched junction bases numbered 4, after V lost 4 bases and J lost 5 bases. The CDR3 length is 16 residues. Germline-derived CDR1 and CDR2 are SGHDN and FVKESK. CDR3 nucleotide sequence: TGTGCCAGCAGCCTCCTGGGACTAGCGGGAGACAATGAGCAGTTCTTC. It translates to CASSLLGLAGDNEQFF.

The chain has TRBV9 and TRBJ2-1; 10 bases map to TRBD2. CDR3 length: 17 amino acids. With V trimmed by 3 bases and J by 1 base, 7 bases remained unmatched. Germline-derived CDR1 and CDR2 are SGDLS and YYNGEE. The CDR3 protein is CASSGRPAGGSYNEQFF. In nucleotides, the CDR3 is TGTGCCAGCAGCGGACGACCAGCGGGAGGGTCCTACAATGAGCAGTTCTTC.

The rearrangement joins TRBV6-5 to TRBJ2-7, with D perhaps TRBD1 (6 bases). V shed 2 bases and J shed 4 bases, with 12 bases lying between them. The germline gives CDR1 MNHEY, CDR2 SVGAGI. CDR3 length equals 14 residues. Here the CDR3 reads CASSYNQGMYEQYF. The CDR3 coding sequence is TGTGCCAGCAGTTACAATCAGGGGATGTACGAGCAGTACTTC.

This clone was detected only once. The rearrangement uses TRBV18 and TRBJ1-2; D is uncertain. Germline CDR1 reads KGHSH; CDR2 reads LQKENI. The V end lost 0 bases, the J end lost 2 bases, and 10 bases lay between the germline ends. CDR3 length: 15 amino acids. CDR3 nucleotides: TGTGCCAGCTCACCACCCGTGTCACTAAACTATGGCTACACCTTC. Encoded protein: CASSPPVSLNYGYTF.

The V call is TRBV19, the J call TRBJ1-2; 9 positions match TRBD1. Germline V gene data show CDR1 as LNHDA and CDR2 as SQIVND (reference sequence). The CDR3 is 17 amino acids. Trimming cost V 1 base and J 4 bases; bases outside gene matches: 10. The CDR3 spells CASSIGTGEYSVYGYTF. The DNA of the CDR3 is TGTGCCAGTAGTATAGGGACAGGGGAATATAGTGTCTATGGCTACACCTTC.